This note documents a single T cell receptor beta chain sequence. Enrollment of patients from Seattle took place during active infection, with longitudinal follow-up. The data originate from a study of blood T cell repertoires in COVID-19. Per the original data handling: Estimates of nucleated cell counts were drawn from the amplification of reference gene primers. The repertoire was sequenced with immunoSEQ multiplex PCR; TCRdb's copy has only in-frame clones and lacks some. The DNA was the basis for D and trimming; V, J and clone size are from that table. The sample contains 95,000 to 150,000 clones, approximately 74% of which appear only once. The sequencing input was peripheral blood. The receptor was isolated from a man at least 80 years old with COVID-19, enrolled during active disease.

CDR3 protein: CASSQGRGTGELPQHF. CDR3 coding DNA: TGTGCCAGCAGCCAAGGTAGAGGGACAGGGGAGCTCCCCCAGCATTTT. The chain joins TRBV4-2 to TRBJ1-5; TRBD1 matches 10 bases. Germline V CDR1 and CDR2: LGHNA, YNFKEQ. The V gene end was trimmed by 1 base and the J gene end by 10 bases; junction bases not matched to a gene: 10. CDR3 length: 16 residues.